One sample yielded the 27 T cell receptor beta chains listed below, sequenced in a study of cytomegalovirus exposure and HLA in healthy donors. TCRdb keeps only in-frame clones here, not all; method: immunoSEQ multiplex PCR. The sample comprises 150,000 to 200,000 clones, 85% of which are singletons, and around a sixth rests with the top ten. The sample was PBMCs. Every receptor here comes from a young man in good health and CMV-seropositive.

J is TRBJ1-2 and V is TRBV25-1, with D possibly TRBD1 on 5 matching bases. The V end was cut by 6 bases, the J end by 8 bases, with 16 bases between. The germline V gene encodes CDR1 MGHDK and CDR2 SYGVNS. The CDR3 runs 13 residues. The CDR3 DNA reads as TGTGCCAGCAGCGGGGAGGGGCTAGGCGGCTACACCTTC. This translates into CASSGEGLGGYTF.

The chain is built from TRBV7-9 and TRBJ1-1, with D uncertain. Looked up from germline, CDR1 is SEHNR and CDR2 is FQNEAQ (reference sequence). The CDR3 has 15 amino acids. Trimming took 1 base from V and 1 from J, leaving 10 bases between them. The CDR3 region is CASSLGALSNTEAFF. CDR3 bases: TGTGCCAGCAGCTTAGGAGCATTATCGAACACTGAAGCTTTCTTT.

The J gene is TRBJ1-5, the V gene TRBV27; 7 bases are a match to TRBD1. Trimming at V came to 0 bases and at J to 3 bases, leaving 2 bases not matched to a gene. Germline values: CDR1 MNHEY, CDR2 SMNVEV (reference sequence). The CDR3 spans 15 residues. The CDR3 sequence is CASSLSGGLNQPQHF. The DNA of the CDR3 is TGTGCCAGCAGTTTATCAGGGGGCCTCAATCAGCCCCAGCATTTT.

The chain combines TRBV6-1 with TRBJ2-3; D call uncertain. V was cut by 1 base and J by 2 bases, with 7 bases left in between. The CDR3 totals 14 residues. The germline V gene has CDR1 MNHNS and CDR2 SASEGT. The CDR3 region is CASSEGQATDTQYF. CDR3 sequence (DNA): TGTGCCAGCAGTGAAGGGCAGGCCACAGATACGCAGTATTTT.

V gene TRBV4-1 combines with J gene TRBJ2-3; 7 positions match TRBD1. After removal of 6 bases from V and 0 bases from J, the junction contained 3 bases not matched to a gene. The CDR3 length is 14 residues. Germline-derived CDR1 and CDR2 are MGHRA and YSYEKL. In DNA form, the CDR3 reads TGCGCCAGCAGTAGGGGGCCTAGCACAGATACGCAGTATTTT. Its protein is CASSRGPSTDTQYF.

This clone was detected only once. The V gene is TRBV11-3, the J gene TRBJ2-7, with 7 positions matching TRBD1. Germline V CDR1 and CDR2: SGHNT, YENEEA. CDR3 size: 14 residues. V was pared by 4 bases and J by 1 base, with 4 bases of the junction left unmatched. CDR3 coding DNA: TGTGCCAGCAGCTCGCGGACAGGTTCCTACGAGCAGTACTTC. Translated, it gives CASSSRTGSYEQYF. Using reference TRBV11-3 and TRBJ2-7 for the parts outside the CDR3, the full variable domain is EAGVVQSPRYKIIEKKQPVAFWCNPISGHNTLYWYLQNLGQGPELLIRYENEEAVDDSQLPKDRFSAERLKGVDSTLKIQPAELGDSAVYLCASSSRTGSYEQYFGPGTRLTVT.

The CDR3 coding sequence is TGCGCCAGCAGTGTCTCGGGATACAATGAGCAGTTCTTC. It yields the protein CASSVSGYNEQFF. The gene calls are TRBV10-2 and TRBJ2-1; the D gene is possibly TRBD2 (5 bases). Trimming pared 4 bases from V and 4 bases from J, leaving 8 bases between. The germline CDR1 and CDR2 sequences are WSHSY and SAAADI. This CDR3 has 13 residues.

In its sample, this clone was seen many times. CDR3 region: CASSNRGDTGELFF. CDR3 coding DNA: TGTGCCAGCAGCAACAGGGGGGACACCGGGGAGCTGTTTTTT. The J gene is TRBJ2-2, the V gene TRBV6-1, with 8 positions matching TRBD1. V lost 6 bases, J lost 3 bases, and 3 bases stayed unmatched. The CDR3 has 14 residues. The V gene's germline CDR1 is MNHNS and CDR2 SASEGT.

The chain links TRBV27 to TRBJ2-7; 9 positions match TRBD1. Germline CDR1 is MNHEY and CDR2 is SMNVEV (reference sequence). The junction had 7 bases not matched to a gene; V was cut back by 3 bases and J by 7 bases. The CDR3 covers 14 residues. This CDR3 reads CASSFLGQGQEQYF. CDR3 in DNA: TGTGCCAGCAGTTTTTTGGGACAGGGTCAGGAGCAGTACTTC.

J is TRBJ1-2 and V is TRBV6-1, with 8 positions matching TRBD1. This CDR3 region has 14 residues. Germline V gene data show CDR1 as MNHNS and CDR2 as SASEGT. Trimming cost V 6 bases and J 0 bases; bases outside gene matches: 3. CDR3 in DNA: TGTGCCAGCAGCCGACAGGGGACTAACTATGGCTACACCTTC. This sequence encodes CASSRQGTNYGYTF.

The V gene is TRBV13, the J gene TRBJ2-7, with 8 bases that match TRBD1. This CDR3 comprises 20 residues. Germline V gives CDR1 PRHDT, CDR2 FYEKMQ (reference sequence). Germline trimming cut 5 bases from V and 2 bases from J; bases unmatched to any gene: 23. The CDR3 region has the DNA TGTGCCAGCAGCCCGCCCGGACAGGGAACAACGGGACTTCGAGCCTACGAGCAGTACTTC. Residues: CASSPPGQGTTGLRAYEQYF.

A single count supports this clone. CDR3 region: CASSLAGGTSEETQYF. The CDR3 nucleotides are TGTGCCAGCAGCTTGGCCGGTGGGACTAGCGAAGAGACCCAGTACTTC. The chain couples TRBV5-6 to TRBJ2-5, with TRBD2 identical over 10 bases. The CDR3 runs to 16 residues. Germline V CDR1 and CDR2: SGHDT, YYEEEE. V dropped 0 bases and J dropped 3; count of bases not matched to a gene: 5.

The gene calls are TRBV6-5 and TRBJ1-2; no firm D call. Per the germline V gene, CDR1 is MNHEY and CDR2 is SVGAGI. V lost 7 bases, J lost 6 bases, and 15 bases lay in between. The CDR3 is 13 amino acids. The CDR3 sequence: CASINGEVDGYTF. CDR3 coding DNA: TGTGCCAGCATCAACGGGGAGGTGGATGGCTACACCTTC.

The V and J genes are TRBV7-3 and TRBJ2-3, with 8 bases that match TRBD1. Germline CDR1 reads SGHTA; CDR2 reads FQGTGA. The junction had 4 bases not matched to a gene; V was cut back by 5 bases and J by 3 bases. This CDR3 spans 14 amino acids. In nucleotides, the CDR3 is TGTGCCAGCAGCAGGACAGGGAAAACAGATACGCAGTATTTT. It is translated as CASSRTGKTDTQYF.

V is TRBV5-1 and J is TRBJ1-2; 8 nucleotides match TRBD1. Per germline, CDR1 SGHRS and CDR2 YFSETQ. The CDR3 consists of 15 residues. V lost 3 bases, J lost 4 bases, and 8 bases stayed unmatched. The CDR3 sequence: CASSSGQGRGYGYTF. CDR3 sequence (DNA): TGCGCCAGCAGCTCCGGACAGGGACGAGGCTATGGCTACACCTTC. Full variable domain (remainder filled in from reference TRBV5-1 and TRBJ1-2): KAGVTQTPRYLIKTRGQQVTLSCSPISGHRSVSWYQQTPGQGLQFLFEYFSETQRNKGNFPGRFSGRQFSNSRSEMNVSTLELGDSALYLCASSSGQGRGYGYTFGSGTRLTVV.

This chain connects TRBV10-3 to TRBJ1-2; possible D gene TRBD1, 5 bases. Germline V gives CDR1 ENHRY, CDR2 SYGVKD. V dropped 8 bases and J dropped 6 bases, with 16 bases sitting between them. This CDR3 has 13 amino acids. Here the CDR3 DNA reads TGTGCCATCGGCCTCCAGGGAAGCGATGGCTACACCTTC. Translated, it gives CAIGLQGSDGYTF.

The chain joins TRBV6-6 to TRBJ1-5; tentatively, D is TRBD1 (6 bases). This CDR3 contains 14 residues. Trimming removed 5 bases at V and 6 bases at J, with 14 bases between. Germline CDR1 is MNHNY and CDR2 is SVGAGI (reference sequence). The chain's CDR3 is CASSLRGGSQPQHF. DNA for the CDR3: TGTGCCAGCAGTCTTCGAGGGGGAAGTCAGCCCCAGCATTTT.

The V and J genes are TRBV19 and TRBJ2-5; no clear D. The CDR3 covers 11 residues. CDR1 and CDR2 from the germline V gene are LNHDA and SQIVND (reference sequence). Between the trimmed V and J ends, which lost 4 bases and 7 bases, there was a span of 7 bases. CDR3 residues: CASSTSGTQYF. The DNA of the CDR3 is TGTGCCAGTAGTACCTCAGGGACCCAGTACTTC.

The CDR3 loop is CASSPTQGSLGEQFF. The CDR3 DNA reads as TGCGCCAGCAGTCCGACGCAGGGTTCCCTTGGTGAGCAGTTCTTC. J is TRBJ2-1 and V is TRBV10-2; D might be TRBD1 (5 bases). Germline CDR1 reads WSHSY; CDR2 reads SAAADI. CDR3 length: 15 amino acids. V was shortened by 5 bases and J by 9 bases, with 20 bases between the two germline ends.

This chain links TRBV28 with TRBJ2-7; 10 nucleotides match TRBD1. This CDR3 is built from 14 residues. Germline V lookup: CDR1 MDHEN, CDR2 SYDVKM. V lost 7 bases and J lost 2; bases outside the gene matches: 5. The CDR3 protein is CASTEGQGAYEQYF. CDR3 sequence (DNA): TGTGCCAGCACCGAAGGACAGGGGGCCTACGAGCAGTACTTC.

This sequence joins TRBV5-1 and TRBJ2-1, with D possibly being TRBD2 (7 bases). Germline assignment: CDR1 SGHRS and CDR2 YFSETQ. The CDR3 loop spans 16 amino acids. V dropped 2 bases and J dropped 4 bases, with 16 bases sitting between them. The DNA of the CDR3 is TGCGCCAGCAGCTTTGGGTTGGCGGGGGCATACAATGAGCAGTTCTTC. Translated: CASSFGLAGAYNEQFF.

This clone was detected only once. The chain carries TRBV19 and TRBJ2-3; maybe TRBD2 (6 bases). The CDR3 extends over 13 amino acids. CDR1 LNHDA and CDR2 SQIVND come from the germline V gene (reference sequence). V was trimmed by 9 bases and J by 5 bases, leaving 15 bases between them. CDR3 DNA: TGTGCCAGCTCGACTAGACATTTAGATACGCAGTATTTT. This sequence encodes CASSTRHLDTQYF.

The chain recombines TRBV5-4 with TRBJ1-2; tentatively, D is TRBD1 (5 bases). This CDR3 spans 17 amino acids. Germline V gene sequence: CDR1 SGHNT, CDR2 YYREEE (reference sequence). V dropped 0 bases and J dropped 2 bases, with 17 bases sitting between them. This CDR3 reads CASSLGLTDFYNYGYTF. For the CDR3, the DNA is TGTGCCAGCAGCTTGGGGCTGACAGACTTTTACAACTATGGCTACACCTTC.

The chain has TRBV7-9 and TRBJ1-1, with D possibly matching TRBD1 (6 bases). CDR3 length equals 16 residues. Germline V gene data show CDR1 as SEHNR and CDR2 as FQNEAQ (reference sequence). Trimming shortened V by 2 bases and J by 1 base, and 14 bases separated the two germline ends. As DNA, the CDR3 is TGTGCCAGCAGCTTACTCGATTTAGGGGGGAACACTGAAGCTTTCTTT. Its translation: CASSLLDLGGNTEAFF.

The sample holds a few counts of this clone. The chain has TRBV5-4 and TRBJ2-5; 8 bases match TRBD2. CDR1 is SGHNT, CDR2 YYREEE, per germline (reference sequence). The CDR3 is made up of 16 amino acids. The ends lost 3 bases at V and 5 bases at J; junction bases unmatched: 12. The CDR3 sequence is CASSSLFAGGRETQYF. The CDR3 coding sequence is TGTGCCAGCAGCTCCCTCTTCGCGGGGGGAAGGGAGACCCAGTACTTC.

The rearrangement links TRBV27 to TRBJ2-3, with TRBD2 matching over 9 bases. The CDR3 covers 17 residues. Germline V gene sequence: CDR1 MNHEY, CDR2 SMNVEV (reference sequence). The junction had 6 bases not matched to a gene; V was cut back by 0 bases and J by 2 bases. The CDR3 nucleotides read TGTGCCAGCAGTTTATCGAGTGGGACTAGCTTCACAGATACGCAGTATTTT. It is translated as CASSLSSGTSFTDTQYF.

This rearrangement joins TRBV27 to TRBJ2-3, with 8 bases fitting TRBD1. This CDR3 contains 15 residues. Germline V gene sequence: CDR1 MNHEY, CDR2 SMNVEV (reference sequence). With V trimmed by 8 bases and J by 4 bases, 11 bases remained unmatched. The CDR3 nucleotides read TGTGCCAGCCGAAACCTGGGACAGGCGGCAGATACGCAGTATTTT. This gives the protein CASRNLGQAADTQYF.